The sequence of this TCR beta chain was determined in a study of OX40 agonist ivuxolimab in advanced cancers. Study overall: Every 2 weeks, patients got intravenous ivuxolimab at one of six dose levels (0.01-10 mg/kg).

CDR1 and CDR2 (germline): SEHNR, FQNEAQ (reference sequence). Trimming took 5 bases from V and 5 from J, leaving 20 bases between them. The CDR3 is 16 residues long. Concerning this clone: Its antigen is still unknown.

TCRdb's table, derived via immunoSEQ multiplex PCR, lists solely in-frame clones and lacks some. This table has tens of thousands of clones, around 88% appearing once. Whole-study results and caveats: Some of the lowest clonal expansion was seen in partial responders at 0.1-3.0 mg/kg. Among some nonresponders, normalized T-cell clonal expansion was also low.

The source is an adult with an advanced solid tumor such as melanoma, head and neck, liver or kidney cancer. Sequencing used CD4+ or CD8+ T cells sorted from blood, obtained in a trial of the OX40 agonist ivuxolimab. This chain connects TRBV7-9 to TRBJ2-3; D may be TRBD1 or TRBD2 (7 bases each). Here the CDR3 reads CASSLLQGGDGDTQYF. Written as DNA, the CDR3 is TGTGCCAGCAGCCTACTTCAGGGGGGGGACGGAGATACGCAGTATTTT.